Each of the 15 T cell receptor beta chains below was sequenced from the same sample in a study of blood T cell repertoires in COVID-19. TCRdb's table, derived via immunoSEQ multiplex PCR, lists solely in-frame clones and lacks some. The table includes some 450,000 clones, around 90% detected once. The sequencing sample was made of peripheral blood. The receptors were sampled from a man between 18 and 29 years old with COVID-19, enrolled during active disease.

The rearrangement joins TRBV27 to TRBJ2-3; the D gene is possibly TRBD2 (6 bases). Germline lookup yields CDR1 MNHEY and CDR2 SMNVEV (reference sequence). The ends were cut back, 6 bases at V and 0 bases at J, with 10 bases in the middle. The CDR3 consists of 14 residues. CDR3 in amino acids: CASRAGTSTDTQYF. CDR3 DNA: TGTGCCAGCAGGGCGGGGACCAGCACAGATACGCAGTATTTT.

This sequence joins TRBV2 and TRBJ2-5, with D tentatively TRBD1 (6 bases). Germline V gene lookup returns CDR1 SNHLY and CDR2 FYNNEI. Trimming took off 7 bases at V and 4 bases at J, with 28 bases between the two ends. The CDR3 runs to 18 residues. CDR3 nucleotide sequence: TGTGCCAGCACCTTGAGCAGGCAGGGGACAAATGCGCGAGAGACCCAGTACTTC. Translated: CASTLSRQGTNARETQYF.

The chain has TRBV12-3 or TRBV12-4 and TRBJ2-3; D ambiguous. The CDR3 spans 13 residues. V lost 6 bases, J lost 1 base, and 8 bases lay in between. CDR3 region: CASRVSGTDTQYF. DNA of the CDR3: TGTGCCAGCAGAGTAAGCGGCACAGATACGCAGTATTTT.

Here the CDR3 DNA reads TGCGCCAGCAGTGAGCGGGGGTTTGAGCAGTTCTTC. It is translated as CASSERGFEQFF. This chain connects TRBV10-2 to TRBJ2-1; the D gene is possibly TRBD2 (6 bases). The V end lost 2 bases, the J end lost 9 bases, and 8 bases lay between the germline ends. Germline CDR1 and CDR2: WSHSY and SAAADI. The CDR3 loop spans 12 amino acids.

This clone has just one count. The chain combines TRBV3-1 (or the pseudogene TRBV3-2) with TRBJ1-3; D call uncertain. Germline V gene data show CDR1 as LGHDT and CDR2 as YNNKEL (reference sequence). V was clipped by 3 bases and J by 7 bases, with 4 bases between them. The CDR3 runs 11 residues. The DNA for the CDR3 is TGTGCCAGCAGCCAGAGTAACACCATATATTTT. As protein: CASSQSNTIYF.

This clone was seen just once. V gene TRBV7-8 combines with J gene TRBJ1-3, with D perhaps matching TRBD1 (5 bases). CDR3 length: 15 amino acids. Germline V gene data show CDR1 as SGHVS and CDR2 as FQNEAQ. Between the trimmed V and J ends, which lost 2 bases and 4 bases, there was a span of 12 bases. In nucleotides, the CDR3 is TGTGCCAGCAGCTTATTAGGGGCGGGAGGAAACACCATATATTTT. It encodes CASSLLGAGGNTIYF. Full variable domain (missing parts from reference TRBV7-8 and TRBJ1-3): GAGVSQSPRYKVAKRGQDVALRCDPISGHVSLFWYQQALGQGPEFLTYFQNEAQLDKSGLPSDRFFAERPEGSVSTLKIQRTQQEDSAVYLCASSLLGAGGNTIYFGEGSWLTVV.

This chain connects TRBV19 to TRBJ1-2; TRBD1 is a possible D gene (5 bases). The V end lost 10 bases, the J end lost 4 bases, and 22 bases lay between the germline ends. This CDR3 is 15 amino acids long. Per the germline V gene, CDR1 is LNHDA and CDR2 is SQIVND (reference sequence). The CDR3: CATEGEDTGFYGYTF. Here the CDR3 DNA reads TGTGCCACCGAAGGGGAGGACACCGGCTTCTATGGCTACACCTTC.

The chain recombines TRBV27 with TRBJ1-1, with 7 bases lining up with TRBD1. V dropped 5 bases and J dropped 4; count of bases not matched to a gene: 10. The germline gives CDR1 MNHEY, CDR2 SMNVEV (reference sequence). The CDR3 runs 15 residues. CDR3 nucleotide sequence: TGTGCCAGCAGTCTCACGACAGGGACGGCCACTGAAGCTTTCTTT. Translated, it gives CASSLTTGTATEAFF.

The chain carries TRBV6-5 and TRBJ2-3; the D is unclear. Germline-derived CDR1 and CDR2 are MNHEY and SVGAGI. The V gene lost 6 bases and the J gene lost 0 bases, with 10 bases spanning the gap. The CDR3 spans 14 residues. The CDR3 bases are TGTGCCAGCAGCTACCACTATAGCACAGATACGCAGTATTTT. Amino acids: CASSYHYSTDTQYF.

The V and J genes are TRBV5-5 and TRBJ2-1, with D hard to call. The V gene lost 3 bases and the J gene lost 14 bases, with 27 bases spanning the gap. The CDR3 is 16 residues long. In germline, CDR1 is SGHKS, CDR2 YYEKEE (reference sequence). In nucleotides, the CDR3 is TGTGCCAGCAGCTCCGCCCCGGTTTCTATGACAATAGTGGAGTTCTTC. Translated: CASSSAPVSMTIVEFF.

The chain couples TRBV5-6 to TRBJ2-7; D might be TRBD1 (6 bases). V dropped 1 base and J dropped 1 base, with 9 bases sitting between them. The CDR3 extends over 14 amino acids. CDR1 SGHDT and CDR2 YYEEEE come from the germline V gene. In DNA form, the CDR3 reads TGTGCCAGCAGCTTGCCCAGGGGATCCTACGAGCAGTACTTC. This sequence encodes CASSLPRGSYEQYF.

The V and J genes are TRBV7-8 and TRBJ1-5; D ambiguous. V was cut by 2 bases and J by 2 bases, with 7 bases left in between. The CDR3 spans 14 residues. CDR1 and CDR2 (germline): SGHVS, FQNEAQ. CDR3 DNA sequence: TGTGCCAGCAGCTTACGGAGCGGCAATCAGCCCCAGCATTTT. It translates to CASSLRSGNQPQHF.

The V gene is TRBV4-1, the J gene TRBJ2-1; TRBD2 matches at 8 bases. V shed 1 base, J shed 5 bases, and the junction held 1 base outside the gene matches. This CDR3 contains 14 residues. The germline V gene encodes CDR1 MGHRA and CDR2 YSYEKL. The CDR3 sequence is CASSQGRGDNEQFF. The CDR3 DNA reads as TGCGCCAGCAGCCAAGGGCGGGGGGACAATGAGCAGTTCTTC.

J is TRBJ1-1 and V is TRBV18; D is unresolved. Germline-derived CDR1 and CDR2 are KGHSH and LQKENI. The CDR3 contains 13 residues. Trimming stripped 2 bases from V and 3 bases from J, with 7 bases between. CDR3 protein: CASSPKLYTEAFF. The CDR3 DNA reads TGTGCCAGCTCACCAAAACTTTACACTGAAGCTTTCTTT. The whole variable domain, remainder taken from reference TRBV18 and TRBJ1-1, is NAGVMQNPRHLVRRRGQEARLRCSPMKGHSHVYWYRQLPEEGLKFMVYLQKENIIDESGMPKERFSAEFPKEGPSILRIQQVVRGDSAAYFCASSPKLYTEAFFGQGTRLTVV.

J is TRBJ1-2 and V is TRBV2; 7 nucleotides agree with TRBD1. Germline CDR1 SNHLY, CDR2 FYNNEI. The CDR3 covers 16 residues. J was trimmed by 4 bases and V by 5 bases; bases with no gene match: 13. The CDR3 here is CASSLTGSLSVYGYTF. The CDR3 coding sequence is TGTGCCAGCAGTCTGACAGGGTCCCTTTCAGTCTATGGCTACACCTTC.